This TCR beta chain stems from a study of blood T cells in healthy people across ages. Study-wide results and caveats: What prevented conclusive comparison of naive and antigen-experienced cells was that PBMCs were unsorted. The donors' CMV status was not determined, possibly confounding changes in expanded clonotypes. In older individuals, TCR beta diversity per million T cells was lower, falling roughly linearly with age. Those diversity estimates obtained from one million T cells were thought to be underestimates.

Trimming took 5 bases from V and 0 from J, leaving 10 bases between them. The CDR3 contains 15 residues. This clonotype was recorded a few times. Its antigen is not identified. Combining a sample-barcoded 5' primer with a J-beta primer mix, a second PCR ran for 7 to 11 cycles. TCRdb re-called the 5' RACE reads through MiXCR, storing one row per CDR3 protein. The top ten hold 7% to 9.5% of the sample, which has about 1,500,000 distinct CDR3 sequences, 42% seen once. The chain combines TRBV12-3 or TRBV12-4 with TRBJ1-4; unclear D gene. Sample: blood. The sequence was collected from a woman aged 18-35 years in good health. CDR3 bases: TGTGCCAGCAGTCTGTACTCCGCAACTAATGAAAAACTGTTTTTT. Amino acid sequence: CASSLYSATNEKLFF.